This entry lists 8 T cell receptor beta chains sequenced from one sample in a study of blood T cell repertoires in COVID-19. Assay used: immunoSEQ multiplex PCR; TCRdb lists only in-frame clones, some missing. Seen here are about 63,000 clones, roughly nine tenths observed once, and the top ten hold approximately 20%. The sequenced sample consisted of peripheral blood. These receptors were taken from a woman older than 75 with acute or convalescent COVID-19.

The rearrangement uses TRBV28 and TRBJ1-2, with D unresolved. V was clipped by 6 bases and J by 6 bases, with 11 bases between them. The CDR3 loop spans 12 amino acids. Germline V CDR1 and CDR2: MDHEN, SYDVKM. The CDR3 spells CASSVRYHGYTF. CDR3 nucleotide sequence: TGTGCCAGCAGCGTGCGGTACCATGGCTACACCTTC.

The V and J genes are TRBV10-1 and TRBJ1-1; no clear D gene. Germline V gives CDR1 WNHNN, CDR2 SYGVQD (reference sequence). This CDR3 spans 13 amino acids. Between the trimmed V and J ends, which lost 4 bases and 3 bases, there was a span of 9 bases. The CDR3 here is CASSVDYDTEAFF. DNA of the CDR3: TGCGCCAGCAGTGTAGATTATGACACTGAAGCTTTCTTT.

This chain links TRBV7-2 with TRBJ2-1; D not certain. The CDR3 spans 11 residues. Trimming pared 6 bases from V and 6 bases from J, leaving 6 bases between. Germline assignment: CDR1 SGHTA and CDR2 FQGNSA. The CDR3 DNA reads TGTGCCAGCAGGGCATTCAATGAGCAGTTCTTC. This codes for CASRAFNEQFF.

The chain links TRBV7-2 to TRBJ1-4; the match to TRBD1 covers 8 bases. Germline V gene sequence: CDR1 SGHTA, CDR2 FQGNSA. The CDR3 extends over 14 amino acids. Germline trimming cut 3 bases from V and 7 bases from J; bases unmatched to any gene: 4. This CDR3 is CASSFGTGGEKLFF. The DNA of the CDR3 is TGTGCCAGCAGCTTTGGGACAGGAGGTGAAAAACTGTTTTTT.

The table lists this clone with a few counts. The rearrangement uses TRBV21-1 and TRBJ2-3; the table's TRBD2 call for D was not verified on the DNA. TRBV21-1 corresponds to a pseudogene. This CDR3 spans 13 amino acids. DNA for the CDR3: TGTGCCAGCAGCAGAGAGGCGAGTGATACGCAGTATTTT. It translates to CASSREASDTQYF.

This chain links TRBV2 with TRBJ2-6; 8 bases line up with TRBD1. CDR1 is SNHLY, CDR2 FYNNEI, per germline. The J segment lost 0 bases and the V segment lost 5 bases, leaving 6 bases of the junction unmatched. The CDR3 runs 17 residues. The CDR3 spells CASSQAGGASGANVLTF. DNA of the CDR3: TGTGCCAGCAGTCAGGCAGGGGGCGCCTCTGGGGCCAACGTCCTGACTTTC. Full variable domain (outside the CDR3, taken from reference TRBV2 and TRBJ2-6): EPEVTQTPSHQVTQMGQEVILRCVPISNHLYFYWYRQILGQKVEFLVSFYNNEISEKSEIFDDQFSVERPDGSNFTLKIRSTKLEDSAMYFCASSQAGGASGANVLTFGAGSRLTVL.

The chain uses TRBV28 and TRBJ1-5; D is unresolved. CDR1 MDHEN and CDR2 SYDVKM come from the germline V gene. There are 14 residues in the CDR3. V was clipped by 5 bases and J by 5 bases, with 13 bases between them. CDR3 protein: CASSILGSYQPQHF. CDR3 DNA sequence: TGTGCCAGCAGTATACTCGGGAGCTATCAGCCCCAGCATTTT.

The chain employs TRBV28 and TRBJ2-1, with 12 bases matching TRBD1. The V gene end was trimmed by 2 bases and the J gene end by 2 bases; junction bases not matched to a gene: 13. Germline lookup yields CDR1 MDHEN and CDR2 SYDVKM. CDR3 size: 20 residues. The CDR3 region has the DNA TGTGCCAGCAGTTTAGCCCGTGGGGACAGGGGGCTGAAAACCTACAATGAGCAGTTCTTC. This gives the protein CASSLARGDRGLKTYNEQFF.